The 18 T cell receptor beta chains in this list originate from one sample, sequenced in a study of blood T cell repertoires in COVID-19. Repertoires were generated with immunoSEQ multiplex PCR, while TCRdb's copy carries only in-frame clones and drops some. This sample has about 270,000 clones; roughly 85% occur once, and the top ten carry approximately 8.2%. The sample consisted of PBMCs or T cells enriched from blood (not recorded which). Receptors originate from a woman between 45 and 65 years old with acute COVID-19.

CDR3 in DNA: TGTGCCAGCAGCTTGGGGCAGGGAATTGAAGCTTTCTTT. Translated, it gives CASSLGQGIEAFF. The chain links TRBV7-9 to TRBJ1-1, with D possibly being TRBD1 (5 bases). With 3 bases removed from V and 7 bases from J, the gap between germline ends came to 12 bases. There are 13 residues in the CDR3. Per germline, CDR1 SEHNR and CDR2 FQNEAQ (reference sequence). The whole variable domain, remainder taken from reference TRBV7-9 and TRBJ1-1, is DTGVSQNPRHKITKRGQNVTFRCDPISEHNRLYWYRQTLGQGPEFLTYFQNEAQLEKSRLLSDRFSAERPKGSFSTLEIQRTEQGDSAMYLCASSLGQGIEAFFGQGTRLTVV.

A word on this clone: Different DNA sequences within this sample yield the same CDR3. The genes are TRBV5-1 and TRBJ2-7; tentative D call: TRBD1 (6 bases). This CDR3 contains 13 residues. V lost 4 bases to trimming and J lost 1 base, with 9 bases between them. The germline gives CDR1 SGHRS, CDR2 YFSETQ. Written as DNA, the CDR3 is TGCGCCAGCAGCCTTGGACAGTCCTACGAGCAGTACTTC. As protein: CASSLGQSYEQYF.

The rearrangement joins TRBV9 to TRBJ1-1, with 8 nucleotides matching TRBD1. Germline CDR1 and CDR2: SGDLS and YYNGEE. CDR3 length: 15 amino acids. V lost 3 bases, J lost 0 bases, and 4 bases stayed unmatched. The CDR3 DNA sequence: TGTGCCAGCAGCGGCGGACAGGGAGTGAACACTGAAGCTTTCTTT. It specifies CASSGGQGVNTEAFF. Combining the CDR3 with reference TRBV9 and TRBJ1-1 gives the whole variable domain DSGVTQTPKHLITATGQRVTLRCSPRSGDLSVYWYQQSLDQGLQFLIQYYNGEERAKGNILERFSAQQFPDLHSELNLSSLELGDSALYFCASSGGQGVNTEAFFGQGTRLTVV.

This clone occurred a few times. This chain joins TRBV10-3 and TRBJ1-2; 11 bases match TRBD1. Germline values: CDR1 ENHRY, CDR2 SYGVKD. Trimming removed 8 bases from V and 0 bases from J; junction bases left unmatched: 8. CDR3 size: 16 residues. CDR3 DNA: TGTGCCATCGGACAGGGGGCGTTTTCGGCTAACTATGGCTACACCTTC. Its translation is CAIGQGAFSANYGYTF.

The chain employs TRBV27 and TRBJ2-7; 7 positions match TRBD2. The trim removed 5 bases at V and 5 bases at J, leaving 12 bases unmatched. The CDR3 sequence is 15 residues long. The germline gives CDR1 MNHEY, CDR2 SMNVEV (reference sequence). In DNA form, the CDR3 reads TGTGCCAGCAGTATCGGGACTACTTCAAGACACGAGCAGTACTTC. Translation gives CASSIGTTSRHEQYF.

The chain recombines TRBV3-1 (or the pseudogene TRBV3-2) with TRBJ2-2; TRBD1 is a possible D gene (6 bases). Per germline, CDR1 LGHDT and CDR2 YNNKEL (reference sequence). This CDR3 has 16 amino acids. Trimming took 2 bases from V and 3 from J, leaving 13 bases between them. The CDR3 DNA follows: TGTGCCAGCAGCCAAAATTACCGGACAGACACCGGGGAGCTGTTTTTT. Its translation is CASSQNYRTDTGELFF.

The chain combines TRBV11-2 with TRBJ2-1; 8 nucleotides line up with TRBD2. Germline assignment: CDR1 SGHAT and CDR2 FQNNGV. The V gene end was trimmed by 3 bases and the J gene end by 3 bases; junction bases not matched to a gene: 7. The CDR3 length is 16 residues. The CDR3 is CASSLSGGIFYNEQFF. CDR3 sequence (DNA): TGTGCCAGCAGCTTGTCGGGGGGGATTTTCTACAATGAGCAGTTCTTC.

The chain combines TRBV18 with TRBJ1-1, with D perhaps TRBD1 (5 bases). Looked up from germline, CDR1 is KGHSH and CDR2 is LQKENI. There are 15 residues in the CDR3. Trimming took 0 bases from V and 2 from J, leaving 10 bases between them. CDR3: CASSPPNRKNTEAFF. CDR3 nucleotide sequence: TGTGCCAGCTCACCACCGAACAGGAAAAACACTGAAGCTTTCTTT.

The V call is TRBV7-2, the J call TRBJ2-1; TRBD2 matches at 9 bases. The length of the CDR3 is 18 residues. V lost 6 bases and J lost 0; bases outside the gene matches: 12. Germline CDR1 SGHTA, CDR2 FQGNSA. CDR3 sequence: CASSRPAGGHSSYNEQFF. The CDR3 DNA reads TGTGCCAGCAGTCGCCCAGCGGGGGGCCACAGCTCCTACAATGAGCAGTTCTTC.

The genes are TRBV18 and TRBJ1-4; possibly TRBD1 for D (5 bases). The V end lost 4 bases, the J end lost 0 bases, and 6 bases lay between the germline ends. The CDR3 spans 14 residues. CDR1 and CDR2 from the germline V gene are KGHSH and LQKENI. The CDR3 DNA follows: TGTGCCAGCTCACGGGGCGCAACTAATGAAAAACTGTTTTTT. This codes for CASSRGATNEKLFF.

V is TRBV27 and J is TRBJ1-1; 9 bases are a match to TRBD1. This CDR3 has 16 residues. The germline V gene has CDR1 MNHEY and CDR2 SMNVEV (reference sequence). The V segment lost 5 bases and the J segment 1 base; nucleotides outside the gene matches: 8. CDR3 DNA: TGTGCCAGCAGTCAAAACAGGGGGCTGGGGAACACTGAAGCTTTCTTT. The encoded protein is CASSQNRGLGNTEAFF.

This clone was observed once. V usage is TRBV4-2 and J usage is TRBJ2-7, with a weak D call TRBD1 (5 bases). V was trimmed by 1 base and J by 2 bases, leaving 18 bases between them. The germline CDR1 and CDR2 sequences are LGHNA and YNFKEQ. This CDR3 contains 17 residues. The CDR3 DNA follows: TGTGCCAGCAGCCAAGGAGAAGGGGTAGGGGCTACCTACGAGCAGTACTTC. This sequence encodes CASSQGEGVGATYEQYF.

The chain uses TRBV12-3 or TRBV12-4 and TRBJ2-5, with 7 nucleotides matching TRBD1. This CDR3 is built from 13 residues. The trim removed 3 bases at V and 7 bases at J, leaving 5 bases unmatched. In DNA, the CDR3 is TGTGCCAGCAGTTTGGGACAGATTGGGACCCAGTACTTC. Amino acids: CASSLGQIGTQYF.

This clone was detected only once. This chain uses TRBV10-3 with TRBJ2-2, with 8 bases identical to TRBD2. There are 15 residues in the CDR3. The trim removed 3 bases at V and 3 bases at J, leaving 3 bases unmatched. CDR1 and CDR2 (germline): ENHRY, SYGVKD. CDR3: CAISDRRGDTGELFF. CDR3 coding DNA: TGTGCCATCAGTGACAGGCGGGGGGACACCGGGGAGCTGTTTTTT.

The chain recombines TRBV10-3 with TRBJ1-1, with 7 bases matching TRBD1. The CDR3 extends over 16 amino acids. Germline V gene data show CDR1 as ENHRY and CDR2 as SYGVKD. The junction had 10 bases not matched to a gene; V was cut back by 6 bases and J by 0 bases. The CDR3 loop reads CAIRYETQGMNTEAFF. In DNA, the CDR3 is TGTGCCATCAGATACGAGACACAGGGGATGAACACTGAAGCTTTCTTT.

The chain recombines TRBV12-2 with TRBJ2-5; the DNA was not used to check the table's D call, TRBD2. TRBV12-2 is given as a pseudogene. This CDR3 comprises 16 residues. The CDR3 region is CASRFRLAGGQETQYF. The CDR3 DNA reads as TGTGCAAGTCGCTTCCGACTAGCGGGGGGGCAAGAGACCCAGTACTTC.

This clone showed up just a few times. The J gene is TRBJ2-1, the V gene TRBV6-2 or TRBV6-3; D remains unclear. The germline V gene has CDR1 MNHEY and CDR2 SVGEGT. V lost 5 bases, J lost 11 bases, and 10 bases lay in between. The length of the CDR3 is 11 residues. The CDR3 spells CASSTGPKQFF. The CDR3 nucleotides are TGTGCCAGCAGTACGGGTCCAAAGCAGTTCTTC.

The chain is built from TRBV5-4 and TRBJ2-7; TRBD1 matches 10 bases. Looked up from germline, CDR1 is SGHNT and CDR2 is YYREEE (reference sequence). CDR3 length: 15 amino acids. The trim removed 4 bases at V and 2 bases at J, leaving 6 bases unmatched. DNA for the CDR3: TGTGCCAGCAGCCTCCCGGGACAGGGGACCTACGAGCAGTACTTC. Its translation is CASSLPGQGTYEQYF.